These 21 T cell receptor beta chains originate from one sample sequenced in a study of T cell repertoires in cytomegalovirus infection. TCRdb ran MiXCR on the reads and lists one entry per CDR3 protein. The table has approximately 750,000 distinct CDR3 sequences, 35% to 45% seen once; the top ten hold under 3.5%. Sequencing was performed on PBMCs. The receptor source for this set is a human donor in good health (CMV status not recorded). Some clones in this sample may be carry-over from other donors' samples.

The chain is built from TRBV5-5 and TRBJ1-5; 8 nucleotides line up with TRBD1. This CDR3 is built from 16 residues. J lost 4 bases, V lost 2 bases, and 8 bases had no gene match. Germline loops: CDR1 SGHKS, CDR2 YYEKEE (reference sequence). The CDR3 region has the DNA TGTGCCAGCAGCTTCTCGGACAGGGAATGGAATCAGCCCCAGCATTTT. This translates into CASSFSDREWNQPQHF.

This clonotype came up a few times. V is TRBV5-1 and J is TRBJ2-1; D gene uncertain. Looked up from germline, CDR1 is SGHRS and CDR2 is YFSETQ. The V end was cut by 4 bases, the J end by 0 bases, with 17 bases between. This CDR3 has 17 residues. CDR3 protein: CASSPGRSQSSYNEQFF. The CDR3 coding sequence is TGCGCCAGCAGCCCCGGACGCAGTCAAAGCTCCTACAATGAGCAGTTCTTC.

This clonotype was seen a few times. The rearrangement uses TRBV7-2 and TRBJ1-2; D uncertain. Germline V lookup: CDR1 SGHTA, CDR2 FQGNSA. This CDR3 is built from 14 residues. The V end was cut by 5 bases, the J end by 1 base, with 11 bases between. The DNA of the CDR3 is TGTGCCAGCAGCCGGGTTCACCTTAACTATGGCTACACCTTC. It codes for CASSRVHLNYGYTF.

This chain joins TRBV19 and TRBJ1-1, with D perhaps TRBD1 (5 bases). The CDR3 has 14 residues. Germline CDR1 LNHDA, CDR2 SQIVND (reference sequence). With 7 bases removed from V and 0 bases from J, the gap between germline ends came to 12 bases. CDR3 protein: CASILDSMNTEAFF. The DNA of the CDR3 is TGTGCCAGTATCCTCGACAGTATGAACACTGAAGCTTTCTTT.

CDR3 amino acids: CATSDRGNNQPQHF. CDR3 bases: TGTGCCACCAGTGACAGGGGCAACAATCAGCCCCAGCATTTT. The V and J genes are TRBV24-1 and TRBJ1-5; a possible D gene is TRBD1 (6 bases). V was cut by 4 bases and J by 3 bases, with 9 bases left in between. The CDR3 totals 14 residues. Germline values: CDR1 KGHDR, CDR2 SFDVKD.

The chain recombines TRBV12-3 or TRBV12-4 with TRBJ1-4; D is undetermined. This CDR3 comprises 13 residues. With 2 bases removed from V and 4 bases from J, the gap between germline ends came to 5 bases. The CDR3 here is CASSLYLNEKLFF. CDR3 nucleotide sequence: TGTGCCAGCAGTTTATACCTTAATGAAAAACTGTTTTTT.

CDR3 residues: CSAASPEGTQYF. In DNA, the CDR3 is TGCAGTGCTGCCTCGCCCGAGGGGACCCAGTACTTC. The chain recombines TRBV20-1 with TRBJ2-5, with TRBD2 as a possible D gene (5 bases). CDR3 length equals 12 residues. Trimming removed 5 bases from V and 7 bases from J, with 14 bases in between. The germline V gene encodes CDR1 DFQATT and CDR2 SNEGSKA (reference sequence).

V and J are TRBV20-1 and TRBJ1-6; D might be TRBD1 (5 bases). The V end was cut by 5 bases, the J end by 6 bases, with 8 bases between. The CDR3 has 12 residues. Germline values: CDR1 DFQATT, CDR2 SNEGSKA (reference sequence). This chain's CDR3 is CSARDPNSPLHF. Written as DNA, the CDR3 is TGCAGTGCTCGGGACCCTAATTCACCCCTCCACTTT.

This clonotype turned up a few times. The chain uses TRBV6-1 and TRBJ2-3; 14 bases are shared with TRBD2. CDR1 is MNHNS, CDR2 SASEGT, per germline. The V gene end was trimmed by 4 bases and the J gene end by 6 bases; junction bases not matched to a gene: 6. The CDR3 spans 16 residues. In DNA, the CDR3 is TGTGCCAGCAGTGGTCCGACTAGCGGGAGGGGCGATACGCAGTATTTT. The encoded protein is CASSGPTSGRGDTQYF.

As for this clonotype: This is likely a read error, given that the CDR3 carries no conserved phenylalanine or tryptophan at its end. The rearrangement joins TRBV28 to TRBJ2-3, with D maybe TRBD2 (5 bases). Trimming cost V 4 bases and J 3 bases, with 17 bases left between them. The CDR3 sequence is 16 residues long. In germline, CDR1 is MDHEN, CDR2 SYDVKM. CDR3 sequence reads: CASSSGLRVSTDTQYL. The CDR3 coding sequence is TGTGCCAGCAGTTCAGGACTTAGGGTATCAACAGATACGCAGTATTTA.

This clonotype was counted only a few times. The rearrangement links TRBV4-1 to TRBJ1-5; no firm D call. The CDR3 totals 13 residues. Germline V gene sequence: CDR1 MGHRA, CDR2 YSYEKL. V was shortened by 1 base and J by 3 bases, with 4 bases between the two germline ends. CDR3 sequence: CASSQVANQPQHF. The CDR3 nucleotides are TGCGCCAGCAGCCAAGTTGCCAATCAGCCCCAGCATTTT.

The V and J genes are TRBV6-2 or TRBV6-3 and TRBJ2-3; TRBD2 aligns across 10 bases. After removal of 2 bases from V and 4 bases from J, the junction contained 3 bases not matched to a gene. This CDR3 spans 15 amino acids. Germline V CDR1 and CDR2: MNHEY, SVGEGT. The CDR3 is CASSYGTSVADTQYF. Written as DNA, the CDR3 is TGTGCCAGCAGTTACGGGACTAGCGTCGCAGATACGCAGTATTTT.

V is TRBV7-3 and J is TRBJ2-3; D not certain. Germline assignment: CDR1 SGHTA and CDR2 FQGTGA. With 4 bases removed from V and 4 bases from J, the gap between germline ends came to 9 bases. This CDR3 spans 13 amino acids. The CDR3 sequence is CASSSPPPDTQYF. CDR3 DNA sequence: TGTGCCAGCAGCTCCCCCCCCCCAGATACGCAGTATTTT.

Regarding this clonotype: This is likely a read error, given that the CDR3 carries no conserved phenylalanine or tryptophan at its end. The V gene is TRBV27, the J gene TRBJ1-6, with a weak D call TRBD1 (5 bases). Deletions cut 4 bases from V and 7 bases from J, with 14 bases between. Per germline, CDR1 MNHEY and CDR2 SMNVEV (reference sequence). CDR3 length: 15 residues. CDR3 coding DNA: TGTGCCAGCAGTTACCGGGACGGAGCGAATTCACCCCTCCACTGT. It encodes CASSYRDGANSPLHC.

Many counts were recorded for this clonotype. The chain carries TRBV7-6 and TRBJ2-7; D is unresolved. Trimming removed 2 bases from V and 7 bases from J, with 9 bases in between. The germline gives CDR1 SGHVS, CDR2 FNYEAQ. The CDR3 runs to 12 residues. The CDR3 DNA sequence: TGTGCCAGCAGCTTAAAGGGTGGGGAGCAGTACTTC. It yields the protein CASSLKGGEQYF. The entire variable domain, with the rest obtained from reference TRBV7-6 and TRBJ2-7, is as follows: GAGVSQSPRYKVTKRGQDVALRCDPISGHVSLYWYRQALGQGPEFLTYFNYEAQQDKSGLPNDRFSAERPEGSISTLTIQRTEQRDSAMYRCASSLKGGEQYFGPGTRLTVT.

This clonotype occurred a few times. The CDR3 nucleotides read TGTGCCAGCAGTGGGGACAGGGCTGGGGCCAACGTCCTGACTTTC. It codes for CASSGDRAGANVLTF. V usage is TRBV2 and J usage is TRBJ2-6; TRBD1 aligns across 9 bases. Germline CDR1 is SNHLY and CDR2 is FYNNEI. The CDR3 is made up of 15 amino acids. The V and J ends lost 4 bases and 2 bases, in that order; junction bases with no gene match: 0.

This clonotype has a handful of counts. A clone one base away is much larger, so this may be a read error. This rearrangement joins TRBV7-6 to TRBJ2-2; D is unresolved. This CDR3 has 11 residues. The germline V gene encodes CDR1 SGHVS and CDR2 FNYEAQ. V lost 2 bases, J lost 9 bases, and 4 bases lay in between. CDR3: CASSLTRELFF. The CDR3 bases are TGTGCCAGCAGCTTAACCCGGGAGCTGTTTTTT.

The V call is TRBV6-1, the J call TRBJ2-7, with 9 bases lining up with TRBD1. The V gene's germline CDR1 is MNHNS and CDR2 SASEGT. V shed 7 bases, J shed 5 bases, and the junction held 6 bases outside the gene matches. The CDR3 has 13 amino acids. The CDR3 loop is CASNFRDRDEQYF. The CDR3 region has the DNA TGTGCCAGCAACTTCCGGGACAGGGACGAGCAGTACTTC.

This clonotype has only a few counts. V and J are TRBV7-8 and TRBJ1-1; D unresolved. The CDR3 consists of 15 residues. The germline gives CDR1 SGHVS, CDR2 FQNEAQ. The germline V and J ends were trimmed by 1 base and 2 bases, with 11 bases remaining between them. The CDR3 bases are TGTGCCAGCAGCTTAGTTCTTAGGGTCAACACTGAAGCTTTCTTT. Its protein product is CASSLVLRVNTEAFF.

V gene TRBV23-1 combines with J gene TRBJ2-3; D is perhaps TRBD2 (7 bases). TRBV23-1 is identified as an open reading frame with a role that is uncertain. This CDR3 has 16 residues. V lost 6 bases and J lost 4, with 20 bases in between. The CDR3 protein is CASSPSQEGGPDTQYF. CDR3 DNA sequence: TGCGCCAGCAGCCCCTCCCAAGAGGGGGGGCCAGATACGCAGTATTTT.

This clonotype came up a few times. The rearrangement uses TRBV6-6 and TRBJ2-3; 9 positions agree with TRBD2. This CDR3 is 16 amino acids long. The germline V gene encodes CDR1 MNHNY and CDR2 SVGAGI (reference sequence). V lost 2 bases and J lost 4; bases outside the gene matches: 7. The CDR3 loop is CASSYRAGGGADTQYF. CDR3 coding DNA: TGTGCCAGCAGTTACAGGGCGGGGGGGGGCGCAGATACGCAGTATTTT.